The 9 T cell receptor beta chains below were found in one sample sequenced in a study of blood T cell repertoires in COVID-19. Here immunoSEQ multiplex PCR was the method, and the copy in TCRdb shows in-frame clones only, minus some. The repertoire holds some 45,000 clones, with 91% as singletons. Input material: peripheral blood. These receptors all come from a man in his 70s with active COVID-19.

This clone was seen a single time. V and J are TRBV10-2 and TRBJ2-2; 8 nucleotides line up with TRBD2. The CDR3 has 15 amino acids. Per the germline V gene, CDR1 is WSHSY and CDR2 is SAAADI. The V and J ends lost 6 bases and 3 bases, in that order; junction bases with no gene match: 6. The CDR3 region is CASRPGGSDTGELFF. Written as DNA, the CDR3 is TGCGCCAGCAGGCCGGGAGGGTCCGACACCGGGGAGCTGTTTTTT.

The CDR3 nucleotides read TGCAGCGTTGATTCGGAGACCGGGCGGGGTGAAGCTTTCTTT. Residues: CSVDSETGRGEAFF. J is TRBJ1-1 and V is TRBV29-1, with unresolved D. Germline-derived CDR1 and CDR2 are SQVTM and ANQGSEA. Trimming pared 3 bases from V and 7 bases from J, leaving 18 bases between. The CDR3 is 14 residues long.

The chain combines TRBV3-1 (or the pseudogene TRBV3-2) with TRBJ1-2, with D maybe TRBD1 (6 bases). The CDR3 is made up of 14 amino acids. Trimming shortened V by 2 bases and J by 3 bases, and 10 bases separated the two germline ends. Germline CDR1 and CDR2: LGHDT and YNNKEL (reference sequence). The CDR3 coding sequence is TGTGCCAGCAGCCAATCGGACAGTTACTATGGCTACACCTTC. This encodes CASSQSDSYYGYTF.

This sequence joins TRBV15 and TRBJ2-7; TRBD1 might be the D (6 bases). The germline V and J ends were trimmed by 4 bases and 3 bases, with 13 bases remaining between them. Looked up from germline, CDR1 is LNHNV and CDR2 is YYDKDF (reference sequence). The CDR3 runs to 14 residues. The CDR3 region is CATSTSDRNYEQYF. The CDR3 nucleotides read TGTGCCACCAGCACCTCAGACAGGAACTACGAGCAGTACTTC.

CDR3 protein: CASSPERVNGYTF. The DNA for the CDR3 is TGCGCCAGCAGCCCCGAGCGTGTCAATGGCTACACCTTC. The gene calls are TRBV5-1 and TRBJ1-2; no clear D. Germline CDR1 and CDR2: SGHRS and YFSETQ. Deletions cut 4 bases from V and 6 bases from J, with 13 bases between. This CDR3 spans 13 amino acids.

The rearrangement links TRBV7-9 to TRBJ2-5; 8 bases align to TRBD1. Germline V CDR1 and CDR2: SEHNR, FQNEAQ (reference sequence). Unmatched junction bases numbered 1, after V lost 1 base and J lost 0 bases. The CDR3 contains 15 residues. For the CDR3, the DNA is TGTGCCAGCAGCTTAGGGACAGGGTACCAAGAGACCCAGTACTTC. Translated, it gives CASSLGTGYQETQYF. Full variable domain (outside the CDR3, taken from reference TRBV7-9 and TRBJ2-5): DTGVSQNPRHKITKRGQNVTFRCDPISEHNRLYWYRQTLGQGPEFLTYFQNEAQLEKSRLLSDRFSAERPKGSFSTLEIQRTEQGDSAMYLCASSLGTGYQETQYFGPGTRLLVL.

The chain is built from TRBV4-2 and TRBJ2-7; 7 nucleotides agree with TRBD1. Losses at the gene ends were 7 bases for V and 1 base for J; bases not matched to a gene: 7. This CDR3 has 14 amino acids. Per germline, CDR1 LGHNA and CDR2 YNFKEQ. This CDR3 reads CASNPNRGSYEQYF. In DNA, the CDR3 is TGTGCCAGCAACCCGAACAGGGGTTCCTACGAGCAGTACTTC.

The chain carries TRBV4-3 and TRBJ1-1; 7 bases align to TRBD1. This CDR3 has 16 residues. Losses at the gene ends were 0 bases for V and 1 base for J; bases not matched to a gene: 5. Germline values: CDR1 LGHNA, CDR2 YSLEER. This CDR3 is CASSQDAGGSNTEAFF. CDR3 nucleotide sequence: TGCGCCAGCAGCCAAGATGCAGGGGGATCGAACACTGAAGCTTTCTTT.

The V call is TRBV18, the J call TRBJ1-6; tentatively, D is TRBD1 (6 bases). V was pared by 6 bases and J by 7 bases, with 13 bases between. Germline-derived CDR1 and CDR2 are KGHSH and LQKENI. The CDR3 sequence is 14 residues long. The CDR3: CASSATGLNSPLHF. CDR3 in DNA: TGTGCCAGCTCGGCGACAGGATTGAATTCACCCCTCCACTTT. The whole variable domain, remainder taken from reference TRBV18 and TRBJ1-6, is NAGVMQNPRHLVRRRGQEARLRCSPMKGHSHVYWYRQLPEEGLKFMVYLQKENIIDESGMPKERFSAEFPKEGPSILRIQQVVRGDSAAYFCASSATGLNSPLHFGNGTRLTVT.